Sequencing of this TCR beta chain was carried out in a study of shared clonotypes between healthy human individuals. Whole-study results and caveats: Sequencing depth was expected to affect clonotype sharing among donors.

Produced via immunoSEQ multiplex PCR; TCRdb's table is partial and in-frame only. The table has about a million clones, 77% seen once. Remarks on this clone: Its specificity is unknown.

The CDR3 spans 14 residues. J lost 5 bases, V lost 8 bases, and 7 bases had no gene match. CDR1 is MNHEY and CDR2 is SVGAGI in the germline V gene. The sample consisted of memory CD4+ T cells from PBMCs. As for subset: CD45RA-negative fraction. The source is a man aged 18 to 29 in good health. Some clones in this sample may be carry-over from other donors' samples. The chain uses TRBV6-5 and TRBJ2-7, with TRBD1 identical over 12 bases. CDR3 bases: TGTGCCAGCCTGTCCCGGGACAGGGGGCACGAGCAGTACTTC. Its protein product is CASLSRDRGHEQYF.